What follows are 32 T cell receptor beta chains derived from one specimen sequenced in a study of cytomegalovirus exposure and HLA in healthy donors. PCR amplification relied on 60 Vbeta primers (plus 13 Jbeta primers). Sequencing used immunoSEQ multiplex PCR; TCRdb keeps in-frame clones, though not all of them. The sample consists of 110,000 or so clones, around 76% of them appearing once. The material sequenced was PBMCs. All receptors come from a man aged 50-59 years in good health and CMV-seropositive.

This clone has a single count. The chain joins TRBV5-1 to TRBJ2-3; no clear D. Trimming removed 4 bases at V and 0 bases at J, with 6 bases between. Per the germline V gene, CDR1 is SGHRS and CDR2 is YFSETQ. The CDR3 runs to 13 residues. CDR3 sequence: CASSGPSTDTQYF. CDR3 nucleotide sequence: TGCGCCAGCAGCGGCCCTAGCACAGATACGCAGTATTTT.

The chain joins TRBV19 to TRBJ2-7, with 9 bases aligning to TRBD1. Germline CDR1 is LNHDA and CDR2 is SQIVND (reference sequence). This CDR3 is 14 amino acids long. Losses at the gene ends were 7 bases for V and 3 bases for J; bases not matched to a gene: 7. The CDR3 spells CASTPGTGLYEQYF. As DNA, the CDR3 is TGTGCCAGTACCCCCGGGACAGGGCTCTACGAGCAGTACTTC.

The genes are TRBV6-6 and TRBJ2-3; 7 nucleotides match TRBD1. The CDR3 loop spans 13 amino acids. Germline loops: CDR1 MNHNY, CDR2 SVGAGI (reference sequence). V dropped 2 bases and J dropped 5; count of bases not matched to a gene: 1. The DNA for the CDR3 is TGTGCCAGCAGTTACGACAGGGAAGATACGCAGTATTTT. Its translation: CASSYDREDTQYF.

This chain joins TRBV9 and TRBJ2-1, with 9 bases identical to TRBD2. The germline V gene encodes CDR1 SGDLS and CDR2 YYNGEE. The CDR3 sequence is 15 residues long. The trim removed 4 bases at V and 6 bases at J, leaving 8 bases unmatched. The CDR3 DNA reads as TGTGCCAGCAGCTCTCATAGCGGGAGTCCCAATGAGCAGTTCTTC. Its protein is CASSSHSGSPNEQFF.

This clone has only a few counts. The chain couples TRBV11-3 to TRBJ2-7; 10 bases agree with TRBD1. V trimming: 5 bases; J trimming: 1 base; junction bases outside the gene matches: 5. Looked up from germline, CDR1 is SGHNT and CDR2 is YENEEA. The CDR3 runs to 15 residues. The CDR3 nucleotides read TGTGCCAGCAGCCAAGGGACAGGGGCGTCCTACGAGCAGTACTTC. Its translation is CASSQGTGASYEQYF.

This chain uses TRBV4-2 with TRBJ2-7; 8 bases align to TRBD1. The CDR3 covers 16 residues. The germline V gene has CDR1 LGHNA and CDR2 YNFKEQ. Trimming at V came to 4 bases and at J to 3 bases, leaving 11 bases not matched to a gene. The CDR3, as DNA: TGTGCCAGCAGCCCTACCCCAGGGGGCGGAAGCTACGAGCAGTACTTC. Translation gives CASSPTPGGGSYEQYF.

J is TRBJ2-2 and V is TRBV5-4; TRBD1 aligns across 10 bases. The CDR3 runs to 16 residues. V gave up 5 bases and J gave up 0 bases; unmatched junction bases: 4. Germline V gives CDR1 SGHNT, CDR2 YYREEE (reference sequence). Written as DNA, the CDR3 is TGTGCCAGCAGGGCCGGACAGGGGGCGAACACCGGGGAGCTGTTTTTT. It yields the protein CASRAGQGANTGELFF.

This rearrangement joins TRBV10-1 to TRBJ1-5; D remains unclear. Trimming left V 7 bases short and J 7 bases short, with 17 bases between. The CDR3 runs to 14 residues. The V gene's germline CDR1 is WNHNN and CDR2 SYGVQD (reference sequence). CDR3: CASTPPLSTQPQHF. The DNA for the CDR3 is TGCGCCAGCACCCCCCCCCTATCTACCCAGCCCCAGCATTTT.

The sample holds one count of this clone. The J gene is TRBJ2-7, the V gene TRBV11-3; D gene uncertain. In germline, CDR1 is SGHNT, CDR2 YENEEA. The V end was cut by 5 bases, the J end by 0 bases, with 11 bases between. The CDR3 length is 14 residues. CDR3 loop: CASSRRETSYEQYF. The CDR3, as DNA: TGTGCCAGCAGCCGGAGAGAGACCTCCTACGAGCAGTACTTC.

This sequence joins TRBV7-2 and TRBJ2-3, with 8 bases identical to TRBD2. CDR3 length: 16 residues. CDR1 is SGHTA and CDR2 is FQGNSA in the germline V gene. V dropped 4 bases and J dropped 5; count of bases not matched to a gene: 11. CDR3 loop: CASSYTTRGGRDTQYF. As DNA, the CDR3 is TGTGCCAGCAGCTATACCACTCGGGGGGGCCGAGATACGCAGTATTTT. Variable domain in full (rest from reference TRBV7-2 and TRBJ2-3): GAGVSQSPSNKVTEKGKDVELRCDPISGHTALYWYRQSLGQGLEFLIYFQGNSAPDKSGLPSDRFSAERTGGSVSTLTIQRTQQEDSAVYLCASSYTTRGGRDTQYFGPGTRLTVL.

The rearrangement joins TRBV28 to TRBJ1-2, with a possible D match to TRBD1 (6 bases). Germline CDR1 is MDHEN and CDR2 is SYDVKM. Trimming left V 7 bases short and J 8 bases short, with 23 bases between. The length of the CDR3 is 15 residues. This CDR3 reads CASTRGGAGAEGYTF. The CDR3 nucleotides read TGTGCCAGCACCCGGGGGGGGGCCGGGGCGGAGGGCTACACCTTC.

CDR3 DNA sequence: TGTGCCAGCAGTAACCTAGACAGGGATCCTACCTTC. This sequence encodes CASSNLDRDPTF. The gene calls are TRBV6-5 and TRBJ1-2, with TRBD1 identical over 7 bases. The germline gives CDR1 MNHEY, CDR2 SVGAGI. This CDR3 is built from 12 residues. V lost 5 bases, J lost 14 bases, and 11 bases stayed unmatched.

V usage is TRBV13 and J usage is TRBJ1-4; TRBD1 agrees at 8 bases. This CDR3 has 18 residues. Germline CDR1 is PRHDT and CDR2 is FYEKMQ (reference sequence). Trimming removed 5 bases from V and 0 bases from J; junction bases left unmatched: 11. The CDR3 loop reads CASSPLGTGTSTNEKLFF. The CDR3 bases are TGTGCCAGCAGCCCCCTAGGGACAGGAACTTCAACTAATGAAAAACTGTTTTTT.

This chain uses TRBV11-2 with TRBJ2-1; 7 bases agree with TRBD2. V lost 1 base and J lost 7; bases outside the gene matches: 13. Looked up from germline, CDR1 is SGHAT and CDR2 is FQNNGV. The CDR3 runs to 17 residues. The CDR3 region is CASSLGRWEGRSNEQFF. CDR3 DNA: TGTGCCAGCAGCTTAGGAAGGTGGGAGGGCCGTTCGAATGAGCAGTTCTTC. Complete variable domain (other parts from reference TRBV11-2 and TRBJ2-1): EAGVAQSPRYKIIEKRQSVAFWCNPISGHATLYWYQQILGQGPKLLIQFQNNGVVDDSQLPKDRFSAERLKGVDSTLKIQPAKLEDSAVYLCASSLGRWEGRSNEQFFGPGTRLTVL.

The chain combines TRBV19 with TRBJ2-1, with 9 bases matching TRBD1. This CDR3 spans 14 amino acids. The V and J ends lost 1 base and 5 bases, in that order; junction bases with no gene match: 0. Germline assignment: CDR1 LNHDA and CDR2 SQIVND (reference sequence). The DNA of the CDR3 is TGTGCCAGTAGTATAGGGACAGGGGACAATGAGCAGTTCTTC. The encoded protein is CASSIGTGDNEQFF. The full variable domain, with the rest looked up from reference TRBV19 and TRBJ2-1, is DGGITQSPKYLFRKEGQNVTLSCEQNLNHDAMYWYRQDPGQGLRLIYYSQIVNDFQKGDIAEGYSVSREKKESFPLTVTSAQKNPTAFYLCASSIGTGDNEQFFGPGTRLTVL.

The chain's CDR3 is CASSQGQGAEKLFF. In DNA, the CDR3 is TGTGCCAGCAGCCAGGGACAGGGGGCTGAAAAACTGTTTTTT. The gene calls are TRBV7-6 and TRBJ1-4; 12 nucleotides match TRBD1. V dropped 5 bases and J dropped 7; count of bases not matched to a gene: 2. The CDR3 has 14 residues. Looked up from germline, CDR1 is SGHVS and CDR2 is FNYEAQ. Combining the CDR3 with reference TRBV7-6 and TRBJ1-4 gives the whole variable domain GAGVSQSPRYKVTKRGQDVALRCDPISGHVSLYWYRQALGQGPEFLTYFNYEAQQDKSGLPNDRFSAERPEGSISTLTIQRTEQRDSAMYRCASSQGQGAEKLFFGSGTQLSVL.

The chain combines TRBV2 with TRBJ2-5; 10 nucleotides agree with TRBD2. V was pared by 4 bases and J by 2 bases, with 4 bases of the junction left unmatched. CDR3 length: 15 residues. Germline V gene sequence: CDR1 SNHLY, CDR2 FYNNEI. The chain's CDR3 is CASSARTSGQETQYF. The CDR3 DNA reads as TGTGCCAGCAGTGCCAGGACTAGCGGACAAGAGACCCAGTACTTC.

This clone was detected a few times. The chain carries TRBV7-9 and TRBJ2-7; tentatively, D is TRBD1 (6 bases). V dropped 4 bases and J dropped 2 bases, with 12 bases sitting between them. Germline assignment: CDR1 SEHNR and CDR2 FQNEAQ (reference sequence). The CDR3 consists of 14 residues. The CDR3 is CASSSQGGAYEQYF. DNA of the CDR3: TGTGCCAGCAGCTCACAGGGCGGAGCCTACGAGCAGTACTTC.

V gene TRBV4-1 combines with J gene TRBJ2-3; 8 nucleotides align to TRBD2. The germline V gene has CDR1 MGHRA and CDR2 YSYEKL. V gave up 1 base and J gave up 2 bases; unmatched junction bases: 8. This CDR3 region has 17 residues. CDR3 nucleotide sequence: TGCGCCAGCAGCCAAGTCCTACGGGGGGGGTCCACAGATACGCAGTATTTT. It is translated as CASSQVLRGGSTDTQYF.

The chain employs TRBV18 and TRBJ1-1, with TRBD1 matching 10 bases. This CDR3 is built from 15 residues. V was pared by 6 bases and J by 3 bases, with 7 bases of the junction left unmatched. CDR1 and CDR2 from the germline V gene are KGHSH and LQKENI. CDR3 sequence (DNA): TGTGCCAGCTCCCCTTGGACAGGGGGGGACACTGAAGCTTTCTTT. Encoded protein: CASSPWTGGDTEAFF. Based on the CDR3 plus reference TRBV18 and TRBJ1-1, the full variable domain is NAGVMQNPRHLVRRRGQEARLRCSPMKGHSHVYWYRQLPEEGLKFMVYLQKENIIDESGMPKERFSAEFPKEGPSILRIQQVVRGDSAAYFCASSPWTGGDTEAFFGQGTRLTVV.

This clone was seen ten or more times. The chain links TRBV15 to TRBJ1-2; perhaps TRBD1 as D (5 bases). The CDR3 spans 14 residues. Trimming pared 5 bases from V and 10 bases from J, leaving 20 bases between. The germline gives CDR1 LNHNV, CDR2 YYDKDF (reference sequence). Written as DNA, the CDR3 is TGTGCCACCAGCCCCGGAAAAACCACAGGCCTCTACACCTTC. Its protein product is CATSPGKTTGLYTF.

The gene calls are TRBV28 and TRBJ2-7; 11 bases are shared with TRBD1. V gave up 4 bases and J gave up 7 bases; unmatched junction bases: 9. Germline V gives CDR1 MDHEN, CDR2 SYDVKM. The CDR3 has 15 amino acids. CDR3 in amino acids: CASSSPGQGAGEQYF. The CDR3 DNA sequence: TGTGCCAGCAGTTCACCCGGACAGGGGGCCGGGGAGCAGTACTTC.

The gene calls are TRBV29-1 and TRBJ2-5; 9 bases match TRBD2. CDR3 length: 13 amino acids. CDR1 and CDR2 from the germline V gene are SQVTM and ANQGSEA. V was pared by 7 bases and J by 2 bases, with 5 bases of the junction left unmatched. The CDR3 protein is CSARGGGQETQYF. The CDR3 DNA reads TGCAGCGCGCGGGGGGGAGGACAAGAGACCCAGTACTTC.

The chain joins TRBV19 to TRBJ1-5, with D possibly being TRBD1 (5 bases). V lost 7 bases and J lost 0, with 13 bases in between. CDR1 is LNHDA and CDR2 is SQIVND in the germline V gene (reference sequence). CDR3 length: 15 residues. The CDR3 here is CASKTGTTSNQPQHF. The CDR3 bases are TGTGCCAGTAAGACCGGGACTACTAGCAATCAGCCCCAGCATTTT. Full variable domain (remainder filled in from reference TRBV19 and TRBJ1-5): DGGITQSPKYLFRKEGQNVTLSCEQNLNHDAMYWYRQDPGQGLRLIYYSQIVNDFQKGDIAEGYSVSREKKESFPLTVTSAQKNPTAFYLCASKTGTTSNQPQHFGDGTRLSIL.

The DNA of the CDR3 is TGCGCCAGCAGCTCGACAGGGAGCACAGATACGCAGTATTTT. This encodes CASSSTGSTDTQYF. The genes are TRBV5-1 and TRBJ2-3; 7 bases line up with TRBD1. CDR3 length: 14 residues. The V and J ends lost 3 bases and 0 bases, in that order; junction bases with no gene match: 1. The germline gives CDR1 SGHRS, CDR2 YFSETQ.

This CDR3 reads CAISIGTGDYGYTF. DNA for the CDR3: TGTGCCATCAGTATCGGGACAGGGGACTATGGCTACACCTTC. The chain carries TRBV10-3 and TRBJ1-2; TRBD1 aligns across 10 bases. The CDR3 loop spans 14 amino acids. The trim removed 5 bases at V and 3 bases at J, leaving 3 bases unmatched. Germline values: CDR1 ENHRY, CDR2 SYGVKD.

This rearrangement joins TRBV7-8 to TRBJ1-2; TRBD1 aligns across 9 bases. In germline, CDR1 is SGHVS, CDR2 FQNEAQ. The CDR3 spans 13 residues. The junction had 4 bases not matched to a gene; V was cut back by 5 bases and J by 6 bases. CDR3 nucleotides: TGTGCCAGCAGCCTGGACAGGGGTGATGGCTACACCTTC. This codes for CASSLDRGDGYTF.

The genes are TRBV7-9 and TRBJ2-1; 9 nucleotides align to TRBD1. The CDR3 is 13 residues long. Germline V lookup: CDR1 SEHNR, CDR2 FQNEAQ (reference sequence). Germline trimming cut 11 bases from V and 6 bases from J; bases unmatched to any gene: 8. The CDR3 spells CAQEWDRVNEQFF. The CDR3 coding sequence is TGTGCCCAGGAGTGGGACAGGGTCAATGAGCAGTTCTTC.

This clone occurred once. CDR3 sequence: CASSLGAMNTEAFF. The CDR3 DNA sequence: TGTGCCAGTAGTTTGGGGGCTATGAACACTGAAGCTTTCTTT. The chain combines TRBV19 with TRBJ1-1; D is possibly TRBD1 (6 bases). Trimming took 5 bases from V and 0 from J, leaving 10 bases between them. Germline CDR1 reads LNHDA; CDR2 reads SQIVND (reference sequence). The length of the CDR3 is 14 residues. The full variable domain, rest sourced from reference TRBV19 and TRBJ1-1, is DGGITQSPKYLFRKEGQNVTLSCEQNLNHDAMYWYRQDPGQGLRLIYYSQIVNDFQKGDIAEGYSVSREKKESFPLTVTSAQKNPTAFYLCASSLGAMNTEAFFGQGTRLTVV.

The chain is built from TRBV19 and TRBJ1-1; no firm D call. The CDR3 has 13 amino acids. Per the germline V gene, CDR1 is LNHDA and CDR2 is SQIVND (reference sequence). V dropped 5 bases and J dropped 1 base, with 8 bases sitting between them. CDR3 coding DNA: TGTGCCAGTAGTCTATTAGAGAACACTGAAGCTTTCTTT. It specifies CASSLLENTEAFF.

The rearrangement links TRBV19 to TRBJ1-2, with 10 bases that match TRBD1. Trimming cost V 7 bases and J 2 bases; bases outside gene matches: 10. CDR3 length equals 16 residues. From germline, CDR1 is LNHDA and CDR2 SQIVND (reference sequence). The CDR3 sequence is CASKLSRDRGNYGYTF. CDR3 DNA sequence: TGTGCCAGTAAACTGTCCCGGGACAGGGGCAACTATGGCTACACCTTC.

This clone has more than one count but fewer than ten. The V and J genes are TRBV2 and TRBJ1-6; the D is unclear. V shed 6 bases and J shed 9 bases, with 18 bases lying between them. This CDR3 has 15 residues. The germline V gene encodes CDR1 SNHLY and CDR2 FYNNEI. CDR3 coding DNA: TGTGCCAGCAGGGCCCATCTCCCTCGGGGTTCACCCCTCCACTTT. Its protein is CASRAHLPRGSPLHF.